This T cell receptor (beta chain) is from a study of T cells in Graves' hyperthyroidism and ophthalmopathy. Regarding the study as a whole: Ophthalmopathy and stable hyperthyroidism were separated by a 13 V-J model.

The CDR3 regions of TCR beta were amplified from RNA transcripts. Carried out on the TCR CDR3, a first-round RT-PCR used the HTBI primer set. Using its own MiXCR run on the multiplex PCR reads, TCRdb lists one record per CDR3 protein. This sample carries 160,000 or so distinct CDR3 sequences, just under 9.5% of them seen once, and the ten largest clones take around 20%. This clonotype was detected many times. Its antigen is undetermined. The CDR3 is 15 residues long. J gave up 6 bases and V 4 bases, and 5 bases lay outside the gene matches. Germline CDR1 and CDR2: MDHEN and SYDVKM. V usage is TRBV28 and J usage is TRBJ1-6, with 8 bases lining up with TRBD1. The sequenced material came from blood. This TCR was recovered from a woman aged 18-29 years with Graves' hyperthyroidism that later progressed to Graves' ophthalmopathy. The CDR3 DNA reads as TGTGCCAGCAGTTCTGGGACAGGTGGTAATTCACCCCTCCACTTT. Translation gives CASSSGTGGNSPLHF.